This is a list of T cell receptor beta chains from one sample in a study of blood T cell repertoires in COVID-19. TCRdb's copy holds only in-frame clones and misses some; the assay was immunoSEQ multiplex PCR. The sample consists of 46,000 or so clones, approximately 89% of them appearing once. Sequenced input: peripheral blood. These receptor sequences come from a man aged 60-69 years with active or convalescent COVID-19. CDR3s include the opening cysteine and the closing phenylalanine or tryptophan. The D gene is left open where the match is weak. The listing skips clone size in some rows; elsewhere it reads once, few, many or a size class.

v_call: TRBV15
cdr3_length: 15
clone_size: NA
j_call: TRBJ1-2
d_call: NA
cdr3_aa: CATSRDVRGGDGYTF
cdr3_nt: TGTGCCACCAGCAGAGATGTGAGGGGAGGTGATGGCTACACCTTC

v_call: TRBV5-1
cdr3_length: 16
clone_size: NA
j_call: TRBJ1-4
d_call: NA
cdr3_aa: CASSLRATATNEKLFF
cdr3_nt: TGCGCCAGCAGCTTGCGCGCAACAGCAACTAATGAAAAACTGTTTTTT

v_call: TRBV19
cdr3_length: 13
clone_size: NA
j_call: TRBJ2-1
d_call: TRBD1
cdr3_aa: CASSPGQNNEQFF
cdr3_nt: TGTGCCAGTAGCCCGGGACAGAACAATGAGCAGTTCTTC

v_call: TRBV7-6
cdr3_length: 16
clone_size: NA
j_call: TRBJ1-1
d_call: NA
cdr3_aa: CASSLQTGSMNTEAFF
cdr3_nt: TGTGCCAGCAGCTTACAGACAGGAAGCATGAACACTGAAGCTTTCTTT

v_call: TRBV2
cdr3_length: 14
clone_size: NA
j_call: TRBJ1-5
d_call: TRBD1
cdr3_aa: CASSDLDRNQPQHF
cdr3_nt: TGTGCCAGCAGTGATTTGGACAGGAATCAGCCCCAGCATTTT

v_call: TRBV7-2
cdr3_length: 15
clone_size: NA
j_call: TRBJ2-3
d_call: NA
cdr3_aa: CASSSITTSTDTQYF
cdr3_nt: TGTGCCAGCAGCTCCATTACTACTAGCACAGATACGCAGTATTTT

v_call: TRBV2
cdr3_length: 13
clone_size: NA
j_call: TRBJ1-4
d_call: NA
cdr3_aa: CASSEGKGAELFF
cdr3_nt: TGTGCCAGCAGTGAGGGGAAGGGAGCGGAACTGTTTTTT

v_call: TRBV29-1
cdr3_length: 13
clone_size: few
j_call: TRBJ2-7
d_call: TRBD2
cdr3_aa: CSAATSGGYEQYF
cdr3_nt: TGCAGCGCCGCGACTAGCGGGGGCTACGAGCAGTACTTC

v_call: TRBV30
cdr3_length: 15
clone_size: NA
j_call: TRBJ1-1
d_call: NA
cdr3_aa: CAWSPTGLLNTEAFF
cdr3_nt: TGTGCCTGGAGTCCAACCGGACTGTTGAACACTGAAGCTTTCTTT

v_call: TRBV5-1
cdr3_length: 14
clone_size: NA
j_call: TRBJ2-7
d_call: TRBD1
cdr3_aa: CASKDRVTSYEQYF
cdr3_nt: TGCGCCAGCAAGGACAGGGTCACTTCCTACGAGCAGTACTTC

v_call: TRBV5-5
cdr3_length: 16
clone_size: NA
j_call: TRBJ2-5
d_call: TRBD2
cdr3_aa: CASTPPSGAREETQYF
cdr3_nt: TGTGCCAGCACCCCTCCAAGCGGGGCCCGTGAAGAGACCCAGTACTTC

v_call: TRBV12-1
cdr3_length: 19
clone_size: NA
j_call: TRBJ2-3
d_call: NA
cdr3_aa: CASSFVSRDRGPREDTQYF
cdr3_nt: TGTGCCAGCAGCTTTGTTTCCCGGGACAGGGGGCCGCGAGAAGATACGCAGTATTTT

v_call: TRBV19
cdr3_length: 14
clone_size: NA
j_call: TRBJ1-1
d_call: NA
cdr3_aa: CASSSFSGEVWFCF
cdr3_nt: TGTGCCAGTAGTAGCTTCTCGGGGGAGGTCTGGTTTTGCTTT